Listed below are T cell receptor beta chains from one sample, sequenced in a study of blood T cell repertoires in COVID-19. Clones were sequenced by immunoSEQ multiplex PCR, and TCRdb holds only the in-frame ones, with some missing. This sample has fewer than 200,000 clones, with 70% to 90% found just once. The sequenced material came from peripheral blood. The receptor set was obtained from a man in his forties or fifties with acute or convalescent COVID-19. The CDR3 runs from the conserved cysteine through the conserved F or W. The order of the fields is V gene, clone size, D gene, J gene, CDR3 protein, CDR3 DNA. The D gene is left open where the match is weak. Only some rows state a clone size, as once, few, many or a class for expanded clones.

TRBV5-4	NA	TRBD1	TRBJ1-1	CASSLVGTVNTEAFF	TGTGCCAGCAGCTTGGTTGGGACAGTGAACACTGAAGCTTTCTTT
TRBV2	NA	NA	TRBJ1-4	CASSDRRVNEKLFF	TGTGCCAGCAGTGATCGGAGGGTTAATGAAAAACTGTTTTTT
TRBV6-6	NA	NA	TRBJ2-7	CASMLTGSSYEQYF	TGTGCCAGCATGCTGACGGGGAGCTCCTACGAGCAGTACTTC
TRBV6-5	NA	TRBD2	TRBJ2-5	CASSYGGGEHQETQYF	TGTGCCAGCAGTTATGGGGGAGGGGAACACCAAGAGACCCAGTACTTC
TRBV7-4	once	NA	TRBJ2-7	CASSSTLSGSYEQYF	TGTGCCAGCAGCTCCACCCTTAGCGGATCCTACGAGCAGTACTTC
TRBV6-5	NA	NA	TRBJ1-1	CASRTNDGVSEAFF	TGTGCCAGCAGAACAAATGACGGGGTATCTGAAGCTTTCTTT
TRBV30	NA	NA	TRBJ1-2	CAFLGASSLAYGYTF	TGTGCCTTCCTCGGAGCCTCCTCCCTAGCCTATGGCTACACCTTC
TRBV12-3/TRBV12-4	NA	TRBD1	TRBJ1-6	CASRTQGASPLHF	TGTGCCAGCAGAACCCAGGGGGCTTCACCCCTCCACTTT
TRBV19	once	NA	TRBJ2-6	CASMGLGSSGANVLTF	TGTGCCAGTATGGGCTTGGGCAGCTCTGGGGCCAACGTCCTGACTTTC
TRBV5-1	NA	NA	TRBJ2-5	CASRAVRETQYF	TGCGCCAGCAGGGCTGTGCGGGAGACCCAGTACTTC
TRBV28	NA	NA	TRBJ1-6	CASTSNTAENYNSPLHF	TGTGCCAGCACTTCTAACACGGCGGAAAACTATAATTCACCCCTCCACTTT
TRBV11-1	NA	NA	TRBJ1-2	CASSLNRDYGYTF	TGTGCCAGCAGCTTAAACAGGGACTATGGCTACACCTTC
TRBV5-1	NA	TRBD1	TRBJ2-7	CASSLSGQGSEQYF	TGCGCCAGCAGCTTGTCGGGACAGGGATCCGAGCAGTACTTC
TRBV5-4	NA	NA	TRBJ1-5	CASSSHPGQGLQPQHF	TGTGCCAGCAGCTCACACCCCGGGCAGGGTTTACAGCCCCAGCATTTT
TRBV2	NA	NA	TRBJ1-1	CASSVQGNTEAFF	TGTGCCAGCAGTGTTCAGGGGAACACTGAAGCTTTCTTT
TRBV25-1	few	NA	TRBJ1-3	CASSGMGSGNTIYF	TGTGCCAGCAGTGGAATGGGCAGCGGAAACACCATATATTTT
TRBV2	NA	NA	TRBJ2-7	CASRDSYEQYF	TGTGCCAGCAGGGACAGCTACGAGCAGTACTTC
TRBV9	few	NA	TRBJ1-1	CASSTGQTNTEAFF	TGTGCCAGCAGCACGGGACAAACGAACACTGAAGCTTTCTTT
TRBV12-3/TRBV12-4	NA	TRBD1	TRBJ1-5	CASSRQGIQPQHF	TGTGCCAGCAGTAGACAGGGGATTCAGCCCCAGCATTTT
TRBV5-1	once	NA	TRBJ1-1	CASSLAVNTEAFF	TGCGCCAGCAGCTTAGCCGTGAACACTGAAGCTTTCTTT
TRBV2	NA	NA	TRBJ1-2	CASSDGTGLGYTF	TGTGCCAGCAGTGACGGAACAGGGTTGGGCTACACCTTC
TRBV19	once	TRBD1	TRBJ2-1	CASRRQGDNEQFF	TGTGCCAGTAGACGACAGGGGGACAATGAGCAGTTCTTC
TRBV5-4	NA	TRBD1	TRBJ1-2	CASSAPGGIGYTF	TGTGCCAGCAGCGCCCCAGGGGGGATTGGCTACACCTTC
TRBV5-4	NA	TRBD2	TRBJ2-7	CASSYGQGTSRYEQYF	TGTGCCAGCAGCTATGGCCAAGGGACTAGCAGGTACGAGCAGTACTTC
TRBV28	NA	NA	TRBJ2-1	CASRSGQSTSYNEQFF	TGTGCCAGCAGGTCGGGACAAAGTACCTCCTACAATGAGCAGTTCTTC
TRBV15	once	TRBD2	TRBJ2-3	CATSRGGGDTDTQYF	TGTGCCACCAGCAGAGGCGGGGGGGACACAGATACGCAGTATTTT
TRBV5-6	NA	NA	TRBJ1-2	CASSPDTNYGYTF	TGTGCCAGCAGCCCCGACACTAACTATGGCTACACCTTC
TRBV9	NA	TRBD2	TRBJ2-3	CASSVGARAGADTQYF	TGTGCCAGCAGCGTAGGGGCGAGGGCGGGGGCAGATACGCAGTATTTT
TRBV7-9	NA	NA	TRBJ2-7	CASSFDTQPTYEQYF	TGTGCCAGCAGCTTTGACACCCAACCGACCTACGAGCAGTACTTC
TRBV27	NA	NA	TRBJ1-5	CASSLSRGQAPQHF	TGTGCCAGCAGTTTATCAAGGGGCCAAGCGCCCCAGCATTTT
TRBV12-3/TRBV12-4	NA	NA	TRBJ2-7	CASSFPYEQYF	TGTGCCAGCAGTTTTCCATACGAGCAGTACTTC
TRBV5-1	NA	NA	TRBJ1-4	CASSQGTGPNEKLFF	TGCGCCAGCAGCCAAGGAACAGGGCCTAATGAAAAACTGTTTTTT